The 18 T cell receptor beta chains below were found in one sample sequenced in a study of blood T cell repertoires in COVID-19. Measured with immunoSEQ multiplex PCR; TCRdb has only the in-frame clones, and not every one. The data show some 150,000 clones, approximately 82% seen once. Sequencing was done on a sample of peripheral blood. The receptors come from a human donor in a cohort sampled during active COVID-19.

This clone was seen only a few times. The chain has TRBV6-1 and TRBJ2-1; TRBD2 agrees at 9 bases. The ends lost 0 bases at V and 6 bases at J; junction bases unmatched: 9. The CDR3 length is 17 residues. Germline V CDR1 and CDR2: MNHNS, SASEGT. CDR3 sequence (DNA): TGTGCCAGCAGTGAAGCGCTTCTGTCTAGCGGGATCAATGAGCAGTTCTTC. Translated, it gives CASSEALLSSGINEQFF.

V usage is TRBV5-1 and J usage is TRBJ2-7; 9 bases map to TRBD2. The CDR3 has 15 residues. V dropped 5 bases and J dropped 6; count of bases not matched to a gene: 12. Germline CDR1 is SGHRS and CDR2 is YFSETQ. The CDR3 here is CASRSVAGAVGEQYF. The CDR3 coding sequence is TGCGCCAGCAGATCAGTAGCGGGAGCTGTCGGCGAGCAGTACTTC.

The chain is built from TRBV14 and TRBJ1-4; D remains unclear. This CDR3 contains 16 residues. Germline CDR1 is SGHDN and CDR2 is FVKESK. V shed 0 bases and J shed 0 bases, with 8 bases lying between them. CDR3 residues: CASSQDFGATNEKLFF. The CDR3 DNA follows: TGTGCCAGCAGCCAAGATTTCGGGGCAACTAATGAAAAACTGTTTTTT.

The CDR3 coding sequence is TGTGCCAGCACTTCATCCGGAGTTCCAGATACGCAGTATTTT. This encodes CASTSSGVPDTQYF. The J gene is TRBJ2-3, the V gene TRBV28; D unresolved. Between the trimmed V and J ends, which lost 7 bases and 4 bases, there was a span of 15 bases. Germline assignment: CDR1 MDHEN and CDR2 SYDVKM. The CDR3 sequence is 14 residues long.

This clone was counted a single time. The V gene is TRBV5-4, the J gene TRBJ1-1; no clear D. The CDR3 runs to 13 residues. V gave up 2 bases and J gave up 1 base, with 6 bases separating them. Germline V CDR1 and CDR2: SGHNT, YYREEE (reference sequence). CDR3 coding DNA: TGTGCCAGCAGCTTTACAACGAACACTGAAGCTTTCTTT. It yields the protein CASSFTTNTEAFF.

The chain employs TRBV21-1 and TRBJ1-3. TRBV21-1 is designated a pseudogene. The CDR3 extends over 17 amino acids. CDR3 coding DNA: TGTGCCAGCAGCAAAGTGGGGGGTTACCCCTCTGGAAACACCATATATTTT. Translation gives CASSKVGGYPSGNTIYF.

The rearrangement links TRBV7-9 to TRBJ2-2; no firm D call. Trimming removed 1 base at V and 7 bases at J, with 13 bases between. Germline lookup yields CDR1 SEHNR and CDR2 FQNEAQ (reference sequence). The CDR3 runs 15 residues. The CDR3 sequence: CASSLVGGDNGELFF. DNA for the CDR3: TGTGCCAGCAGCTTAGTCGGCGGAGATAACGGGGAGCTGTTTTTT.

This chain joins TRBV7-3 and TRBJ1-1, with 9 nucleotides matching TRBD1. Germline CDR1 SGHTA, CDR2 FQGTGA. The CDR3 has 15 residues. V shed 5 bases and J 5 bases; nucleotides not matched to a gene: 9. The CDR3 DNA reads as TGTGCCAGCAGCCTAATTAACAGGGGGCGAACTGAAGCTTTCTTT. Protein product: CASSLINRGRTEAFF.

This clone came up once. CDR3 sequence (DNA): TGTGCCAGCAGTTTCCTCGGGGAGACCCAGTACTTC. Translated: CASSFLGETQYF. The rearrangement uses TRBV12-3 or TRBV12-4 and TRBJ2-5; the D is unclear. This CDR3 is built from 12 residues. Between the trimmed V and J ends, which lost 3 bases and 5 bases, there was a span of 7 bases.

J is TRBJ2-3 and V is TRBV7-3; D might be TRBD2 (6 bases). Trimming cost V 5 bases and J 5 bases, with 8 bases left between them. The germline V gene encodes CDR1 SGHTA and CDR2 FQGTGA. The CDR3 is made up of 12 amino acids. CDR3 region: CASSRGGDTQYF. Written as DNA, the CDR3 is TGTGCCAGCAGCCGGGGAGGAGATACGCAGTATTTT.

This clone was picked up one time. The chain recombines TRBV9 with TRBJ1-3; 7 bases agree with TRBD1. The CDR3 consists of 14 residues. V gave up 3 bases and J gave up 2 bases; unmatched junction bases: 2. Germline V lookup: CDR1 SGDLS, CDR2 YYNGEE. For the CDR3, the DNA is TGTGCCAGCAGCGGACAGGGAGCTGGAAACACCATATATTTT. As protein: CASSGQGAGNTIYF.

The CDR3 reads CASSLEPLQGLRNTEAFF. The CDR3 DNA sequence: TGCGCCAGCAGCTTGGAGCCCTTACAGGGTCTAAGGAACACTGAAGCTTTCTTT. This chain connects TRBV5-1 to TRBJ1-1; possible D gene TRBD1, 6 bases. V dropped 0 bases and J dropped 1 base, with 19 bases sitting between them. The germline V gene has CDR1 SGHRS and CDR2 YFSETQ. The CDR3 extends over 18 amino acids. Variable domain in full (rest from reference TRBV5-1 and TRBJ1-1): KAGVTQTPRYLIKTRGQQVTLSCSPISGHRSVSWYQQTPGQGLQFLFEYFSETQRNKGNFPGRFSGRQFSNSRSEMNVSTLELGDSALYLCASSLEPLQGLRNTEAFFGQGTRLTVV.

This chain joins TRBV30 and TRBJ2-6; 12 positions match TRBD1. Per the germline V gene, CDR1 is GTSNPN and CDR2 is SVGIG (reference sequence). The CDR3 covers 15 residues. The CDR3 sequence is CVLGQGASGANVLTF. In nucleotides, the CDR3 is TGTGTCTTGGGACAGGGGGCATCAGGGGCCAACGTCCTGACTTTC.

The chain combines TRBV5-1 with TRBJ2-5, with D maybe TRBD1 (5 bases). The V gene lost 0 bases and the J gene lost 1 base, with 10 bases spanning the gap. Per germline, CDR1 SGHRS and CDR2 YFSETQ. This CDR3 has 15 residues. In DNA, the CDR3 is TGCGCCAGCAGCTTGGCCTTACAGGTCCAAGAGACCCAGTACTTC. Protein product: CASSLALQVQETQYF.

The V and J genes are TRBV5-1 and TRBJ2-1, with 9 positions matching TRBD1. This CDR3 spans 17 amino acids. Germline CDR1 is SGHRS and CDR2 is YFSETQ. V shed 0 bases, J shed 7 bases, and the junction held 11 bases outside the gene matches. In DNA, the CDR3 is TGCGCCAGCAGCTTGGCTTCGGGGACAGGGTTTGGGAATGAGCAGTTCTTC. Amino acids: CASSLASGTGFGNEQFF.

The V and J genes are TRBV6-2 or TRBV6-3 and TRBJ2-7; D remains ambiguous. Germline V gene lookup returns CDR1 MNHEY and CDR2 SVGEGT. The V end lost 5 bases, the J end lost 5 bases, and 10 bases lay between the germline ends. This CDR3 comprises 12 residues. The CDR3 coding sequence is TGTGCCAGCAGTCTTGGCGAGGACGAGCAGTACTTC. This translates into CASSLGEDEQYF.

This chain connects TRBV30 to TRBJ1-2, with no clear D. Germline CDR1 reads GTSNPN; CDR2 reads SVGIG (reference sequence). This CDR3 region has 11 residues. CDR3 loop: CALRGSEGYTF. CDR3 coding DNA: TGTGCTCTCCGGGGATCTGAGGGCTACACCTTC.

The J gene is TRBJ2-1, the V gene TRBV3-1 (or the pseudogene TRBV3-2); D unclear. Germline assignment: CDR1 LGHDT and CDR2 YNNKEL (reference sequence). The CDR3 is 13 amino acids. The germline V and J ends were trimmed by 2 bases and 7 bases, with 9 bases remaining between them. CDR3 residues: CASSQPPMNEQFF. CDR3 DNA sequence: TGTGCCAGCAGCCAACCACCTATGAATGAGCAGTTCTTC.